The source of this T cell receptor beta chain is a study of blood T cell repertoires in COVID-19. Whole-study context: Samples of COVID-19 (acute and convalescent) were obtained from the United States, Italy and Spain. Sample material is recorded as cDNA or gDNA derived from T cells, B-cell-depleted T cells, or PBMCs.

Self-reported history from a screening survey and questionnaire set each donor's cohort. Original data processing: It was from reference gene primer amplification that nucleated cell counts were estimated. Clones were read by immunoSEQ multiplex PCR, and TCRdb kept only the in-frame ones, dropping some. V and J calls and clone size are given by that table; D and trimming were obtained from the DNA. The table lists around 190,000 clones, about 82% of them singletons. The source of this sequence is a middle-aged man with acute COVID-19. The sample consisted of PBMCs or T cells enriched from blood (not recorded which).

CDR3 in DNA: TGCGCCAGCAGCCAAGGCACTACCTACGAGCAGTACTTC. Protein: CASSQGTTYEQYF. The chain carries TRBV4-3 and TRBJ2-7; D unclear. Germline V CDR1 and CDR2: LGHNA, YSLEER. The V end lost 1 base, the J end lost 2 bases, and 6 bases lay between the germline ends. The CDR3 totals 13 residues.